The 8 T cell receptor beta chains below come from one sample, sequenced in a study of T cell repertoires in cytomegalovirus infection. TCRdb used MiXCR to reprocess the reads, holding one entry per CDR3 protein. The sample holds approximately 600,000 distinct CDR3 sequences, roughly 42% seen once. No antigen has been assigned to these receptors. The sequencing used cultured PBMCs, collected from culture after CMV antigen stimulation. The receptors shown here come from a human donor in good health (CMV status not recorded). Some clones in this sample may be carry-over from other donors' samples.

The chain has TRBV5-1 and TRBJ2-6; maybe TRBD1 (7 bases). Germline lookup yields CDR1 SGHRS and CDR2 YFSETQ. Trimming cost V 4 bases and J 5 bases, with 13 bases left between them. The length of the CDR3 is 15 residues. The CDR3 loop is CASSPEGARANVLTF. In DNA form, the CDR3 reads TGCGCCAGCAGCCCGGAGGGGGCAAGGGCCAACGTCCTGACTTTC.

This clonotype was detected many times. The chain has TRBV7-8 and TRBJ2-1, with a tentative D call TRBD1 (6 bases). CDR1 is SGHVS, CDR2 FQNEAQ, per germline. This CDR3 region has 13 residues. Trimming took off 3 bases at V and 5 bases at J, with 8 bases between the two ends. The CDR3 DNA reads TGTGCCAGCAGCTTGGACAGACACAATGAGCAGTTCTTC. It codes for CASSLDRHNEQFF.

J is TRBJ1-2 and V is TRBV6-2 or TRBV6-3; D gene unclear. Germline values: CDR1 MNHEY, CDR2 SVGEGT. The CDR3 loop spans 12 amino acids. The V gene lost 5 bases and the J gene lost 9 bases, with 13 bases spanning the gap. Here the CDR3 reads CASSAGILSYTF. The CDR3 DNA follows: TGTGCCAGCAGTGCCGGTATTCTCAGCTACACCTTC.

The genes are TRBV6-1 and TRBJ2-1, with a weak D call TRBD2 (5 bases). Germline CDR1 MNHNS, CDR2 SASEGT. Deletions cut 6 bases from V and 8 bases from J, with 14 bases between. The CDR3 spans 13 residues. The CDR3: CASSTFAGDEQFF. CDR3 nucleotides: TGTGCCAGCAGCACATTTGCGGGCGATGAGCAGTTCTTC.

This clonotype came up many times. The chain carries TRBV7-8 and TRBJ2-5; TRBD2 is a possible D gene (6 bases). Germline lookup yields CDR1 SGHVS and CDR2 FQNEAQ. Trimming left V 6 bases short and J 4 bases short, with 18 bases between. The CDR3 length is 15 residues. In DNA form, the CDR3 reads TGTGCCAGCAGTCCGACGATCGGGGGATTAGAGACCCAGTACTTC. It codes for CASSPTIGGLETQYF. Variable domain in full (rest from reference TRBV7-8 and TRBJ2-5): GAGVSQSPRYKVAKRGQDVALRCDPISGHVSLFWYQQALGQGPEFLTYFQNEAQLDKSGLPSDRFFAERPEGSVSTLKIQRTQQEDSAVYLCASSPTIGGLETQYFGPGTRLLVL.

The chain uses TRBV4-1 and TRBJ2-1, with D tentatively TRBD2 (5 bases). The germline V gene encodes CDR1 MGHRA and CDR2 YSYEKL. V was trimmed by 1 base and J by 0 bases, leaving 10 bases between them. The CDR3 sequence is 16 residues long. The CDR3: CASSQGDTSSYNEQFF. The CDR3 DNA is TGCGCCAGCAGCCAAGGAGACACTAGCTCCTACAATGAGCAGTTCTTC.

This clonotype came up a few times. V usage is TRBV7-2 and J usage is TRBJ2-3; D possibly matches TRBD1 or TRBD2 (7 bases each). V was trimmed by 5 bases and J by 7 bases, leaving 19 bases between them. The germline gives CDR1 SGHTA, CDR2 FQGNSA. The CDR3 loop spans 15 amino acids. The CDR3 DNA follows: TGTGCCAGCAGCCCTTCGACAGGGAGGGGAAATACGCAGTATTTT. This translates into CASSPSTGRGNTQYF. Using reference TRBV7-2 and TRBJ2-3 for the parts outside the CDR3, the full variable domain is GAGVSQSPSNKVTEKGKDVELRCDPISGHTALYWYRQSLGQGLEFLIYFQGNSAPDKSGLPSDRFSAERTGGSVSTLTIQRTQQEDSAVYLCASSPSTGRGNTQYFGPGTRLTVL.

The V call is TRBV7-6, the J call TRBJ2-1; 13 bases map to TRBD2. The germline CDR1 and CDR2 sequences are SGHVS and FNYEAQ. Trimming at V came to 3 bases and at J to 10 bases, leaving 15 bases not matched to a gene. This CDR3 is built from 18 residues. CDR3 loop: CASSFLSTSGGTGEEQFF. The CDR3 DNA reads as TGTGCCAGCAGCTTCCTCTCGACTAGCGGGGGGACCGGGGAGGAGCAGTTCTTC. Filled out from reference TRBV7-6 and TRBJ2-1, the complete variable domain reads GAGVSQSPRYKVTKRGQDVALRCDPISGHVSLYWYRQALGQGPEFLTYFNYEAQQDKSGLPNDRFSAERPEGSISTLTIQRTEQRDSAMYRCASSFLSTSGGTGEEQFFGPGTRLTVL.